The T cell receptor (beta chain) under discussion was sequenced for a study of shared clonotypes between healthy human individuals. From germline, CDR1 is SGHKS and CDR2 YYEKEE (reference sequence). The CDR3 contains 14 residues. With 2 bases removed from V and 10 bases from J, the gap between germline ends came to 15 bases. Data came from immunoSEQ multiplex PCR; TCRdb stores just in-frame clones and leaves some out. The top ten clones hold 24% of a sample with about 680,000 clones, 92% of them seen once. Naive CD8 cells, CD45RO-negative and positively selected for CCR7, excluded terminally differentiated effector memory CD45RA+ cells. Adult Caucasians living in Nashville, Tennessee made up all of the donors.

What was sequenced was naive CD8+ T cells sorted from blood. This sequence was found in a man aged 25-40 years in good health. The rearrangement joins TRBV5-5 to TRBJ2-2; D not resolved. CDR3 bases: TGTGCCAGCAGCTTCCTAGTTAACGACGAGGAGCTGTTTTTT. Translation: CASSFLVNDEELFF.